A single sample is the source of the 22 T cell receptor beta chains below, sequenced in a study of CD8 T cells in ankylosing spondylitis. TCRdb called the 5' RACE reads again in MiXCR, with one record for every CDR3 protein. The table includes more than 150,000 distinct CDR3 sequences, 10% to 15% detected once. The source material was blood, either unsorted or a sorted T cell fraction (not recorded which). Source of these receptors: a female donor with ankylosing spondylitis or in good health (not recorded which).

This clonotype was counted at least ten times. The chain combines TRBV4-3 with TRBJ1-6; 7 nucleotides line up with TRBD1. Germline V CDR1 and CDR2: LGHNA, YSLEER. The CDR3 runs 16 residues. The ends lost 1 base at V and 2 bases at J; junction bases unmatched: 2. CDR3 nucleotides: TGCGCCAGCAGCCAAGGGGGGACAGCCTATAATTCACCCCTCCACTTT. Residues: CASSQGGTAYNSPLHF.

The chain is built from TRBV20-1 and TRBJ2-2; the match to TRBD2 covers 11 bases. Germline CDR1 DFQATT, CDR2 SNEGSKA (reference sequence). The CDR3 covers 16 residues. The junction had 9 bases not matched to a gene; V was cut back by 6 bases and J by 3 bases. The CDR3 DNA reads TGCAGTGCCCGACTAGCGGGAAAGTTGTACACCGGGGAGCTGTTTTTT. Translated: CSARLAGKLYTGELFF.

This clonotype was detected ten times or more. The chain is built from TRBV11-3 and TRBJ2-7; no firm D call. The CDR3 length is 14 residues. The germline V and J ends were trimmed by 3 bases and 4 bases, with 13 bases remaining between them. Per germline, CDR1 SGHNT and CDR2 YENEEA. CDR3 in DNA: TGTGCCAGCAGCTTCGCAGCAAACTCATACGAGCAGTACTTC. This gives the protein CASSFAANSYEQYF.

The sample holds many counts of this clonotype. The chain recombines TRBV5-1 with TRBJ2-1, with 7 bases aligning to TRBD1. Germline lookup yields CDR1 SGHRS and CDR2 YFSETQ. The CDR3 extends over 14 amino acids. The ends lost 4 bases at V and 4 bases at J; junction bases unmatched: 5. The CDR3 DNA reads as TGCGCCAGCAGCCCGCCGGGACAGTACAATGAGCAGTTCTTC. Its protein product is CASSPPGQYNEQFF. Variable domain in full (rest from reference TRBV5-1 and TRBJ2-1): KAGVTQTPRYLIKTRGQQVTLSCSPISGHRSVSWYQQTPGQGLQFLFEYFSETQRNKGNFPGRFSGRQFSNSRSEMNVSTLELGDSALYLCASSPPGQYNEQFFGPGTRLTVL.

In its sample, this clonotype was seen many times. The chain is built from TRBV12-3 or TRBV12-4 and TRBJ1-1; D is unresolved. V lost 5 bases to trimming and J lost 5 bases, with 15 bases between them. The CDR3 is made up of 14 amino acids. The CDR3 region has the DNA TGTGCCAGCAGTCCAACCCGAATTAGGACTGAAGCTTTCTTT. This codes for CASSPTRIRTEAFF.

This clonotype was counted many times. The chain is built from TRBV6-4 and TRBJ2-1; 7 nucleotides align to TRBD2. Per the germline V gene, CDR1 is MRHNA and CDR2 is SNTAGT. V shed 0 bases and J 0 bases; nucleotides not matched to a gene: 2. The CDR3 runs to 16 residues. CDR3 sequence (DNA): TGTGCCAGCAGTGACTCGAGCGGGATCTCCTACAATGAGCAGTTCTTC. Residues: CASSDSSGISYNEQFF.

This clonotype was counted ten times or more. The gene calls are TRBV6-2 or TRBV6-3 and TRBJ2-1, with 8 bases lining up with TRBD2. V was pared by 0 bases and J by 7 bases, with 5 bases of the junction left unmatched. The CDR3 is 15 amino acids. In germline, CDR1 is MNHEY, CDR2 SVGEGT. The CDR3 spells CASSYSGLVGNEQFF. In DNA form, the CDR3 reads TGTGCCAGCAGTTACTCGGGACTAGTGGGGAATGAGCAGTTCTTC.

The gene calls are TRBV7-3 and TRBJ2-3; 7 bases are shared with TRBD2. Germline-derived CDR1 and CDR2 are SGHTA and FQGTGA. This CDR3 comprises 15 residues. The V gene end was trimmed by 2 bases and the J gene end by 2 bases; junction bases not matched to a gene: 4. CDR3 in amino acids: CASSLGGRPTDTQYF. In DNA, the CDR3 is TGTGCCAGCAGCTTAGGCGGGAGACCCACAGATACGCAGTATTTT.

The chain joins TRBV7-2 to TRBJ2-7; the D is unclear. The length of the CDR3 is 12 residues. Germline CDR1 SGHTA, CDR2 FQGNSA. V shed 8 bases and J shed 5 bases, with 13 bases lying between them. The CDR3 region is CASGPYTHEQYF. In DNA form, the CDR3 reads TGTGCCAGCGGCCCTTATACCCACGAGCAGTACTTC. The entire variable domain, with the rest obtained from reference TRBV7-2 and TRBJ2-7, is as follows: GAGVSQSPSNKVTEKGKDVELRCDPISGHTALYWYRQSLGQGLEFLIYFQGNSAPDKSGLPSDRFSAERTGGSVSTLTIQRTQQEDSAVYLCASGPYTHEQYFGPGTRLTVT.

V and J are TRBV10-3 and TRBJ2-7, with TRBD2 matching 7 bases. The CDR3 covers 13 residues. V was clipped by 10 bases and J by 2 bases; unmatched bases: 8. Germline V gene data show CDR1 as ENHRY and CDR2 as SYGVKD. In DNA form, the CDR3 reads TGTGCCACGATTAAGCGGGGAACCTACGAGCAGTACTTC. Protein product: CATIKRGTYEQYF.

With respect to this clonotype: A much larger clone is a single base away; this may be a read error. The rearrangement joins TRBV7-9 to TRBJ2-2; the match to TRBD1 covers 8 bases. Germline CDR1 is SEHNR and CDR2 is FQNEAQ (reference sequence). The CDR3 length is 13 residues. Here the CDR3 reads CVSSGQGTGELFF. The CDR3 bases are TGTGTCAGCAGCGGACAGGGTACCGGGGAGCTGTTTTTT.

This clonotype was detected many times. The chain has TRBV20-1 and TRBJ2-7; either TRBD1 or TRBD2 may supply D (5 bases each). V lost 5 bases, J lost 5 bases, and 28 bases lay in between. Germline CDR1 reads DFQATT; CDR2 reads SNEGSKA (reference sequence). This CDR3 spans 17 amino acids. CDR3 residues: CSASRQFSETKAHEQYF. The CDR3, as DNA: TGCAGTGCTTCCCGACAGTTCTCCGAGACTAAGGCCCACGAGCAGTACTTC.

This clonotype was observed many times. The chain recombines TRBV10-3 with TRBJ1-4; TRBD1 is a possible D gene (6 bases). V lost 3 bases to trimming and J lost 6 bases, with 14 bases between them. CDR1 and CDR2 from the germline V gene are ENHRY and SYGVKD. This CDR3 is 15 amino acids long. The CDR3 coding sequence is TGTGCCATCAGTGATGGACAGAGGGTTGATGAAAAACTGTTTTTT. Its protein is CAISDGQRVDEKLFF.

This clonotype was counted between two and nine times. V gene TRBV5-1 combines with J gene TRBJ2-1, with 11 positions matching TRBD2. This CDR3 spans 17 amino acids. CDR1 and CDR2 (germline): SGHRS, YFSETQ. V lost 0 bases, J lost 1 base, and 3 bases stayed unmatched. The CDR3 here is CASSLERTSGSYNEQFF. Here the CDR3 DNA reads TGCGCCAGCAGCTTGGAAAGGACTAGCGGGTCCTACAATGAGCAGTTCTTC. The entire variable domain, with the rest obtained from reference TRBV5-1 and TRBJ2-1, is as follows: KAGVTQTPRYLIKTRGQQVTLSCSPISGHRSVSWYQQTPGQGLQFLFEYFSETQRNKGNFPGRFSGRQFSNSRSEMNVSTLELGDSALYLCASSLERTSGSYNEQFFGPGTRLTVL.

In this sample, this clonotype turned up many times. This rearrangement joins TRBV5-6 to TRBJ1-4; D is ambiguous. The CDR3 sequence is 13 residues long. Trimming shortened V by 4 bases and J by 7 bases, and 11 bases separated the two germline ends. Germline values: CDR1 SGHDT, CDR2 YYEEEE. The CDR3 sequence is CASSNRNTEKLFF. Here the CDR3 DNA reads TGTGCCAGCAGCAATCGCAACACTGAAAAACTGTTTTTT.

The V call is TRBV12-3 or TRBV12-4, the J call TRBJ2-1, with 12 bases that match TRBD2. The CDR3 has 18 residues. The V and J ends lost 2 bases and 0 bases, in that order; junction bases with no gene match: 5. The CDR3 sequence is CASSLSLAGGGSYNEQFF. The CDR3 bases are TGTGCCAGCAGTTTAAGCCTAGCGGGAGGGGGCTCCTACAATGAGCAGTTCTTC.

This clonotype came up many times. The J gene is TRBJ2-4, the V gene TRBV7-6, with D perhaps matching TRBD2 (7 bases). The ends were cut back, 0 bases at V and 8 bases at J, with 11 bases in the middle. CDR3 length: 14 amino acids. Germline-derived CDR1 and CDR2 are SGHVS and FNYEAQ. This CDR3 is CASSLAGEGDIQYF. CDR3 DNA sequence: TGTGCCAGCAGCTTAGCGGGGGAGGGGGACATTCAGTACTTC.

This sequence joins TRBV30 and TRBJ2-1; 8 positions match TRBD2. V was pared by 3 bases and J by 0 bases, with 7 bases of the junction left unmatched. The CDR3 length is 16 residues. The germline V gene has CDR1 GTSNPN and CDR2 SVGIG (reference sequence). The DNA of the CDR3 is TGTGCCTGGAGCCCACTCGGGACTAGCTCCTACAATGAGCAGTTCTTC. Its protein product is CAWSPLGTSSYNEQFF.

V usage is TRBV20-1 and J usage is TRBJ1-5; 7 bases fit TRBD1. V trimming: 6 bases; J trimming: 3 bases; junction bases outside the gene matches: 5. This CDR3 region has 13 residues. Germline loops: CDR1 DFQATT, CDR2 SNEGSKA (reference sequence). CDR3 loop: CSAATGDNQPQHF. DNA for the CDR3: TGCAGTGCCGCTACAGGGGACAATCAGCCCCAGCATTTT.

CDR3 bases: TGCGCCAGCAGCTCCACCCCGGCAGCTGAAGCTTTCTTT. It codes for CASSSTPAAEAFF. The chain is built from TRBV5-1 and TRBJ1-1; D not certain. Germline V gene data show CDR1 as SGHRS and CDR2 as YFSETQ. The CDR3 covers 13 residues. V lost 3 bases to trimming and J lost 6 bases, with 12 bases between them.

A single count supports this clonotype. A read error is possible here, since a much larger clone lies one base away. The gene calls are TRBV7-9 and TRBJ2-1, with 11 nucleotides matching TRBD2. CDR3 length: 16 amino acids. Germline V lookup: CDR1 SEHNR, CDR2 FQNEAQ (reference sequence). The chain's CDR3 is CASRGLAASKYNVQFF. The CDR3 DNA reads TGTGCCAGTAGGGGACTAGCGGCTTCTAAATACAATGTGCAGTTCTTC.

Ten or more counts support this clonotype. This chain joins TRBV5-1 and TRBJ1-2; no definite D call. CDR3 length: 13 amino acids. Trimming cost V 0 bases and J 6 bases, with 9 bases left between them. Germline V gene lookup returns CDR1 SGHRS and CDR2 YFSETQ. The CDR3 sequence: CASSLGQVNGYTF. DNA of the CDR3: TGCGCCAGCAGCTTGGGCCAGGTAAATGGCTACACCTTC.